The 18 T cell receptor beta chains below come from one sample, sequenced in a study of cytomegalovirus exposure and HLA in healthy donors. Libraries were prepared by immunoSEQ multiplex PCR; TCRdb keeps only in-frame clonotypes and omits some of them. The profile covers 100,000 to 150,000 clones, with about 96% appearing a single time and 1.5% to 2% taken by the ten largest. Sequenced sample: PBMCs. Receptor source: a man aged 18-30 years in good health and CMV-seronegative.

The chain combines TRBV19 with TRBJ2-1, with 10 bases identical to TRBD2. CDR3 length: 21 residues. Trimming took 3 bases from V and 8 from J; bases not matched to a gene: 25. The germline V gene has CDR1 LNHDA and CDR2 SQIVND (reference sequence). The CDR3 sequence: CASSIEGTSARYRFRGHEQFF. The CDR3, as DNA: TGTGCCAGTAGTATTGAAGGGACTAGCGCACGGTACCGCTTTAGGGGTCATGAGCAGTTCTTC.

This chain uses TRBV11-3 with TRBJ2-7, with D possibly TRBD1 on 5 matching bases. The germline gives CDR1 SGHNT, CDR2 YENEEA. The CDR3 is 13 residues long. Trimming stripped 5 bases from V and 6 bases from J, with 14 bases between. CDR3 nucleotides: TGTGCCAGCAGCGCCCTACAGGAAGGCGAGCAGTACTTC. Translated, it gives CASSALQEGEQYF. Variable domain in full (rest from reference TRBV11-3 and TRBJ2-7): EAGVVQSPRYKIIEKKQPVAFWCNPISGHNTLYWYLQNLGQGPELLIRYENEEAVDDSQLPKDRFSAERLKGVDSTLKIQPAELGDSAVYLCASSALQEGEQYFGPGTRLTVT.

The chain combines TRBV6-5 with TRBJ2-7; 8 nucleotides align to TRBD2. V shed 0 bases and J 2 bases; nucleotides not matched to a gene: 0. CDR1 and CDR2 (germline): MNHEY, SVGAGI. This CDR3 is 14 amino acids long. This CDR3 is CASSYSTSAYEQYF. In DNA form, the CDR3 reads TGTGCCAGCAGTTACTCGACTAGCGCCTACGAGCAGTACTTC.

J is TRBJ2-2 and V is TRBV2; D unclear. Germline V lookup: CDR1 SNHLY, CDR2 FYNNEI. This CDR3 contains 14 residues. V lost 0 bases, J lost 5 bases, and 7 bases lay in between. DNA of the CDR3: TGTGCCAGCAGTGAAGCGGTAGCAACCGGGGAGCTGTTTTTT. It specifies CASSEAVATGELFF.

The CDR3 loop reads CASSNSPTSGTYEQYF. The CDR3 nucleotides read TGTGCCAGCAGTAATTCCCCGACTAGCGGGACCTACGAGCAGTACTTC. V gene TRBV28 combines with J gene TRBJ2-7; 11 positions match TRBD2. V lost 5 bases, J lost 2 bases, and 8 bases stayed unmatched. This CDR3 region has 16 residues. Germline lookup yields CDR1 MDHEN and CDR2 SYDVKM.

The V and J genes are TRBV6-5 and TRBJ1-4; TRBD1 might be the D (5 bases). From germline, CDR1 is MNHEY and CDR2 SVGAGI. The CDR3 is made up of 15 amino acids. Trimming left V 0 bases short and J 7 bases short, with 12 bases between. The CDR3 loop is CASSYSTGVGEKLFF. DNA for the CDR3: TGTGCCAGCAGTTACTCGACGGGGGTGGGTGAAAAACTGTTTTTT.

The chain uses TRBV7-3 and TRBJ2-5; TRBD2 matches 7 bases. The CDR3 consists of 14 residues. After removal of 5 bases from V and 5 bases from J, the junction contained 8 bases not matched to a gene. From germline, CDR1 is SGHTA and CDR2 FQGTGA. CDR3 sequence reads: CASSPGGAGETQYF. The CDR3 DNA follows: TGTGCCAGCAGCCCCGGGGGAGCGGGGGAGACCCAGTACTTC. Looking up the rest from reference TRBV7-3 and TRBJ2-5 gives the full variable domain: GAGVSQTPSNKVTEKGKYVELRCDPISGHTALYWYRQSLGQGPEFLIYFQGTGAADDSGLPNDRFFAVRPEGSVSTLKIQRTERGDSAVYLCASSPGGAGETQYFGPGTRLLVL.

This clone was seen once. The J gene is TRBJ2-1, the V gene TRBV7-3, with 14 bases matching TRBD2. Germline CDR1 is SGHTA and CDR2 is FQGTGA. The V segment lost 5 bases and the J segment 9 bases; nucleotides outside the gene matches: 9. The CDR3 loop spans 16 amino acids. The CDR3 sequence: CASSPTGLAGVGEQFF. For the CDR3, the DNA is TGTGCCAGCAGCCCCACGGGACTAGCGGGAGTCGGTGAGCAGTTCTTC.

This rearrangement joins TRBV11-3 to TRBJ2-3; 8 nucleotides line up with TRBD2. This CDR3 is 16 amino acids long. The germline gives CDR1 SGHNT, CDR2 YENEEA. V lost 5 bases to trimming and J lost 0 bases; unmatched junction nucleotides: 7. CDR3 protein: CASSGRTSPSTDTQYF. The CDR3 region has the DNA TGTGCCAGCAGCGGACGGACTAGCCCAAGCACAGATACGCAGTATTTT.

J is TRBJ2-3 and V is TRBV9, with D perhaps matching TRBD2 (5 bases). The CDR3 runs 15 residues. Germline CDR1 is SGDLS and CDR2 is YYNGEE. V gave up 7 bases and J gave up 0 bases, with 15 bases separating them. The CDR3 loop reads CASRPPGSSTDTQYF. CDR3 coding DNA: TGTGCCAGCCGTCCGCCGGGATCTAGCACAGATACGCAGTATTTT.

The rearrangement links TRBV11-1 to TRBJ2-3; TRBD1 might be the D (6 bases). The germline V gene encodes CDR1 SGHAT and CDR2 FQDESV (reference sequence). The CDR3 spans 14 residues. The germline V and J ends were trimmed by 5 bases and 2 bases, with 11 bases remaining between them. In DNA, the CDR3 is TGTGCCAGCAGCCACGGACAGAACACAGATACGCAGTATTTT. Residues: CASSHGQNTDTQYF.

This clone was seen a single time. The rearrangement uses TRBV7-3 and TRBJ1-1; 10 positions match TRBD1. The V gene end was trimmed by 0 bases and the J gene end by 5 bases; junction bases not matched to a gene: 6. The CDR3 runs 16 residues. CDR1 and CDR2 from the germline V gene are SGHTA and FQGTGA. CDR3 DNA sequence: TGTGCCAGCAGCTTAACGATGACAGGGGGCGTAACTGAAGCTTTCTTT. Amino acid sequence: CASSLTMTGGVTEAFF.

This rearrangement joins TRBV27 to TRBJ2-5; D call uncertain. This CDR3 is 11 amino acids long. Germline CDR1 and CDR2: MNHEY and SMNVEV (reference sequence). Trimming took 7 bases from V and 5 from J, leaving 8 bases between them. The CDR3 protein is CASTSQETQYF. In DNA, the CDR3 is TGTGCCAGCACCAGTCAGGAGACCCAGTACTTC.

The V gene is TRBV4-1, the J gene TRBJ1-1; a possible D gene is TRBD1 (6 bases). This CDR3 comprises 14 residues. Per the germline V gene, CDR1 is MGHRA and CDR2 is YSYEKL. With 4 bases removed from V and 5 bases from J, the gap between germline ends came to 14 bases. The DNA of the CDR3 is TGCGCCAGCAGCCCGACAGGAGTACGGACTGAAGCTTTCTTT. This translates into CASSPTGVRTEAFF.

The rearrangement uses TRBV4-1 and TRBJ2-1; D call uncertain. Germline V gene data show CDR1 as MGHRA and CDR2 as YSYEKL. The CDR3 has 15 residues. V was clipped by 5 bases and J by 0 bases, with 11 bases between them. CDR3 in DNA: TGCGCCAGCAGCGTACTCCCGAGCTCCTACAATGAGCAGTTCTTC. This encodes CASSVLPSSYNEQFF.

The V call is TRBV7-3, the J call TRBJ1-3; tentative D call: TRBD1 (5 bases). Deletions cut 2 bases from V and 2 bases from J, with 7 bases between. Germline V lookup: CDR1 SGHTA, CDR2 FQGTGA. CDR3 size: 14 residues. The CDR3 region has the DNA TGTGCCAGCAGCTTAGGGGGGACTGGAAACACCATATATTTT. Encoded protein: CASSLGGTGNTIYF.

This sequence joins TRBV25-1 and TRBJ1-4, with 10 positions matching TRBD1. The germline V gene has CDR1 MGHDK and CDR2 SYGVNS. J lost 6 bases, V lost 6 bases, and 4 bases had no gene match. CDR3 length: 14 amino acids. CDR3 nucleotides: TGTGCCAGCAGCCTAGGACAGGGGGATGAAAAACTGTTTTTT. Amino acid sequence: CASSLGQGDEKLFF.

The chain employs TRBV6-1 and TRBJ1-5; 7 nucleotides agree with TRBD1. The germline V gene has CDR1 MNHNS and CDR2 SASEGT. This CDR3 is built from 13 residues. With 10 bases clipped from V and 4 bases from J, the junction kept 7 bases outside the gene matches. The CDR3 region has the DNA TGTGCCAACCAACAGGGGCCGAATCAGCCCCAGCATTTT. Translation gives CANQQGPNQPQHF.